The 32 T cell receptor beta chains given below trace back to one sample, sequenced in a study of breast tumors, draining lymph nodes, adjacent tissues. TCRdb redid the calling of the multiplex PCR reads with MiXCR, one entry per CDR3 protein. Of 150,000 to 200,000 distinct CDR3 sequences listed, 30% to 35% were seen once; the top ten hold over 3.5%. Breast cancer patients provided tissue from their axillary draining lymph nodes. Source material: axillary lymph node tissue. The receptors were sampled from a female donor with breast cancer. Some clones in this sample may be carry-over from other donors' samples.

As concerns this clonotype: It may be a read error: a sequence one base away is much more abundant. The chain employs TRBV5-1 and TRBJ2-1; either TRBD1 or TRBD2 may supply D (5 bases each). Germline V gene data show CDR1 as SGHRS and CDR2 as YFSETQ. With 4 bases removed from V and 5 bases from J, the gap between germline ends came to 10 bases. CDR3 length equals 13 residues. The CDR3 DNA follows: TGCGCCAGCAGCCTGGGGACCGACAATGAGCAGTTCTTC. Translating gives CASSLGTDNEQFF.

This clonotype was seen many times. V gene TRBV2 combines with J gene TRBJ1-2; D is possibly TRBD1 (5 bases). The CDR3 sequence is 15 residues long. V lost 6 bases and J 2 bases, leaving 16 bases between the germline ends. Germline assignment: CDR1 SNHLY and CDR2 FYNNEI. CDR3 coding DNA: TGTGCCAGCAGGACAGACAGATCCCCCAACTATGGCTACACCTTC. Translated: CASRTDRSPNYGYTF.

The count of this clonotype is one. This may arise from a read error, as a much more abundant clone is one base away. The chain joins TRBV20-1 to TRBJ2-1; D unclear. Germline V lookup: CDR1 DFQATT, CDR2 SNEGSKA (reference sequence). Trimming shortened V by 5 bases and J by 10 bases, and 21 bases separated the two germline ends. The CDR3 runs to 14 residues. DNA of the CDR3: TGCAGTGCTCAGTACCGGGTCCCTTTTGGGGAGCAGTTCTTC. It codes for CSAQYRVPFGEQFF.

The chain couples TRBV20-1 to TRBJ1-6; D unresolved. Germline V lookup: CDR1 DFQATT, CDR2 SNEGSKA (reference sequence). Trimming shortened V by 2 bases and J by 8 bases, and 19 bases separated the two germline ends. The CDR3 runs to 16 residues. The CDR3 protein is CSARKTSGSSDSPLHF. CDR3 sequence (DNA): TGCAGTGCTAGAAAGACTAGCGGGAGCTCAGATTCACCCCTCCACTTT.

The chain couples TRBV27 to TRBJ1-2; possibly TRBD1 for D (5 bases). Looked up from germline, CDR1 is MNHEY and CDR2 is SMNVEV (reference sequence). The V gene lost 3 bases and the J gene lost 7 bases, with 9 bases spanning the gap. CDR3 length: 12 residues. CDR3 sequence reads: CASSFRDGGYTF. CDR3 nucleotides: TGTGCCAGCAGTTTCAGGGATGGTGGCTACACCTTC.

This clonotype was seen many times. The chain recombines TRBV10-3 with TRBJ2-5; D assignment may be TRBD1 or TRBD2 (6 bases each). CDR3 length: 15 amino acids. In germline, CDR1 is ENHRY, CDR2 SYGVKD. V was shortened by 3 bases and J by 3 bases, with 14 bases between the two germline ends. The chain's CDR3 is CAISEINREEETQYF. In DNA, the CDR3 is TGTGCCATCAGTGAAATTAACAGGGAGGAAGAGACCCAGTACTTC.

This clonotype was seen many times. This sequence joins TRBV7-9 and TRBJ2-3; the D call may be TRBD1 or TRBD2 (7 bases each). The CDR3 contains 12 residues. Trimming took off 11 bases at V and 2 bases at J, with 11 bases between the two ends. Per germline, CDR1 SEHNR and CDR2 FQNEAQ (reference sequence). As DNA, the CDR3 is TGTGCCTCAGGGGGGGACACAGATACGCAGTATTTT. Its protein product is CASGGDTDTQYF.

This clonotype appeared once. This CDR3 reads CASSLRTGGEQYF. CDR3 DNA: TGTGCCAGCAGCCTACGGACAGGGGGCGAGCAGTACTTC. The chain joins TRBV11-3 to TRBJ2-7; 10 nucleotides align to TRBD1. The CDR3 length is 13 residues. With V trimmed by 5 bases and J by 6 bases, 4 bases remained unmatched. CDR1 SGHNT and CDR2 YENEEA come from the germline V gene. The full variable domain, rest sourced from reference TRBV11-3 and TRBJ2-7, is EAGVVQSPRYKIIEKKQPVAFWCNPISGHNTLYWYLQNLGQGPELLIRYENEEAVDDSQLPKDRFSAERLKGVDSTLKIQPAELGDSAVYLCASSLRTGGEQYFGPGTRLTVT.

The CDR3 DNA is TGTGCCAGCAGCTGGAAGGGGAAGTCCTACGAGCAGTACTTC. Protein: CASSWKGKSYEQYF. This rearrangement joins TRBV5-4 to TRBJ2-7, with D perhaps TRBD1 (5 bases). Between the trimmed V and J ends, which lost 3 bases and 1 base, there was a span of 11 bases. CDR3 length: 14 amino acids. CDR1 is SGHNT and CDR2 is YYREEE in the germline V gene (reference sequence).

This chain connects TRBV20-1 to TRBJ2-7, with 8 positions matching TRBD2. With V trimmed by 3 bases and J by 7 bases, 17 bases remained unmatched. Germline V gene data show CDR1 as DFQATT and CDR2 as SNEGSKA (reference sequence). The CDR3 extends over 16 amino acids. The CDR3 nucleotides read TGCAGTGCTAGCTCTGCGGGAGGCGGGGGATGGTATGAGCAGTACTTC. The encoded protein is CSASSAGGGGWYEQYF.

This clonotype was found many times. V is TRBV9 and J is TRBJ1-2, with 8 bases lining up with TRBD1. V gave up 3 bases and J gave up 2 bases; unmatched junction bases: 3. The V gene's germline CDR1 is SGDLS and CDR2 YYNGEE. CDR3 length: 14 amino acids. Written as DNA, the CDR3 is TGTGCCAGCAGCGGACAGGGGTTCAACTATGGCTACACCTTC. It codes for CASSGQGFNYGYTF. Complete variable domain (other parts from reference TRBV9 and TRBJ1-2): DSGVTQTPKHLITATGQRVTLRCSPRSGDLSVYWYQQSLDQGLQFLIQYYNGEERAKGNILERFSAQQFPDLHSELNLSSLELGDSALYFCASSGQGFNYGYTFGSGTRLTVV.

This clonotype showed up just a few times. The rearrangement uses TRBV9 and TRBJ1-1; D gene uncertain. The germline gives CDR1 SGDLS, CDR2 YYNGEE. V was clipped by 0 bases and J by 6 bases, with 9 bases between them. This CDR3 is 13 amino acids long. CDR3 residues: CASSVGSSPEAFF. CDR3 coding DNA: TGTGCCAGCAGCGTAGGTAGCAGCCCTGAAGCTTTCTTT.

This clonotype appeared a few times. The chain links TRBV27 to TRBJ2-1; 7 nucleotides line up with TRBD2. Germline CDR1 MNHEY, CDR2 SMNVEV (reference sequence). The CDR3 length is 13 residues. The trim removed 7 bases at V and 8 bases at J, leaving 8 bases unmatched. For the CDR3, the DNA is TGTGCCAGCAAAGCGGGGCCATGGGATGAGCAGTTCTTC. Its translation: CASKAGPWDEQFF.

This clonotype was seen ten or more times. The chain has TRBV7-2 and TRBJ2-3; D perhaps matches TRBD2 (5 bases). There are 13 residues in the CDR3. Per the germline V gene, CDR1 is SGHTA and CDR2 is FQGNSA. With 5 bases removed from V and 3 bases from J, the gap between germline ends came to 9 bases. CDR3 nucleotides: TGTGCCAGCAGCCCCCCGGGGACAGATACGCAGTATTTT. The encoded protein is CASSPPGTDTQYF.

This clonotype was observed many times. V is TRBV12-5 and J is TRBJ2-7; 11 bases fit TRBD1. V gave up 3 bases and J gave up 7 bases; unmatched junction bases: 5. This CDR3 region has 14 residues. Germline-derived CDR1 and CDR2 are LGHNT and FRNRAP. The CDR3 region has the DNA TGTGCTAGTGGTTTCAGGACAGGGGGCGGTGAGCAGTACTTC. The encoded protein is CASGFRTGGGEQYF.

This clonotype was picked up many times. The V call is TRBV15, the J call TRBJ2-2, with unresolved D. CDR1 LNHNV and CDR2 YYDKDF come from the germline V gene (reference sequence). This CDR3 has 14 residues. The V gene lost 0 bases and the J gene lost 0 bases, with 2 bases spanning the gap. The CDR3 nucleotides are TGTGCCACCAGCAGAGATGCGAACACCGGGGAGCTGTTTTTT. This encodes CATSRDANTGELFF. The full variable domain, in which reference TRBV15 and TRBJ2-2 provide the parts outside the CDR3, is DAMVIQNPRYQVTQFGKPVTLSCSQTLNHNVMYWYQQKSSQAPKLLFHYYDKDFNNEADTPDNFQSRRPNTSFCFLDIRSPGLGDTAMYLCATSRDANTGELFFGEGSRLTVL.

This clonotype was detected many times. The V and J genes are TRBV9 and TRBJ1-3; possibly TRBD1 for D (5 bases). CDR3 length: 17 amino acids. The V and J ends lost 0 bases and 4 bases respectively, with 17 bases between them. Germline V gene lookup returns CDR1 SGDLS and CDR2 YYNGEE. CDR3 sequence reads: CASSVAGSSGVGNTIYF. The CDR3 bases are TGTGCCAGCAGCGTAGCAGGAAGTTCGGGGGTAGGAAACACCATATATTTT.

This clonotype has at least ten counts. The chain uses TRBV3-1 and TRBJ2-5; D possibly matches TRBD1 or TRBD2 (5 bases each). The V end was cut by 2 bases, the J end by 1 base, with 17 bases between. The CDR3 is made up of 17 amino acids. CDR1 LGHDT and CDR2 YNNKEL come from the germline V gene (reference sequence). The CDR3 coding sequence is TGTGCCAGCAGCCAAAGTTCCATGGGACCAATCCAAGAGACCCAGTACTTC. Translating gives CASSQSSMGPIQETQYF.

In its sample, this clonotype was seen many times. The chain couples TRBV19 to TRBJ1-2; no firm D call. The germline V and J ends were trimmed by 10 bases and 2 bases, with 8 bases remaining between them. The CDR3 runs to 11 residues. Germline V gene sequence: CDR1 LNHDA, CDR2 SQIVND (reference sequence). CDR3 nucleotide sequence: TGTGCCACCGATTGGAACTATGGCTACACCTTC. It translates to CATDWNYGYTF.

This clonotype was found once. Relative to the germline gene, one junction end is altered; a read error may explain this. J is TRBJ2-3 and V is TRBV20-1; D might be TRBD2 (6 bases). This CDR3 contains 15 residues. Germline assignment: CDR1 DFQATT and CDR2 SNEGSKA (reference sequence). The CDR3 reads CSATPLTASADTQYF. In nucleotides, the CDR3 is TGCAGTGCTACTCCCTTAACAGCTAGCGCAGACACGCAGTATTTT.

The sample holds many counts of this clonotype. V gene TRBV7-2 combines with J gene TRBJ2-2, with D unresolved. Germline assignment: CDR1 SGHTA and CDR2 FQGNSA. The CDR3 runs to 13 residues. The germline V and J ends were trimmed by 5 bases and 3 bases, with 7 bases remaining between them. For the CDR3, the DNA is TGTGCCAGCAGCCCCATATACACCGGGGAGCTGTTTTTT. Translation: CASSPIYTGELFF.

J is TRBJ2-3 and V is TRBV9; D is unclear. This CDR3 is built from 17 residues. Germline V gene lookup returns CDR1 SGDLS and CDR2 YYNGEE. V was pared by 4 bases and J by 4 bases, with 22 bases between. The CDR3 loop is CASSPPGSKGYADTQYF. DNA for the CDR3: TGTGCCAGCAGCCCACCCGGGTCTAAAGGTTACGCAGATACGCAGTATTTT.

The table lists this clonotype with many counts. The V gene is TRBV11-3, the J gene TRBJ1-2, with 8 positions matching TRBD1. This CDR3 contains 13 residues. Trimming took 7 bases from V and 8 from J; bases not matched to a gene: 9. CDR1 and CDR2 from the germline V gene are SGHNT and YENEEA. The CDR3 nucleotides are TGTGCCAGCACCAAGACAGGGGATAGGGGCTACACCTTC. It is translated as CASTKTGDRGYTF.

This clonotype was observed many times. The rearrangement joins TRBV14 to TRBJ2-7, with a weak D call TRBD1 (5 bases). V lost 1 base to trimming and J lost 3 bases, with 13 bases between them. Germline lookup yields CDR1 SGHDN and CDR2 FVKESK. The CDR3 extends over 15 amino acids. The CDR3 is CASSQVAGYGYEQYF. The CDR3 nucleotides are TGTGCCAGCAGCCAAGTGGCAGGGTATGGCTACGAGCAGTACTTC.

This clonotype has ten or more counts. The rearrangement links TRBV9 to TRBJ2-3, with D maybe TRBD2 (5 bases). V was cut by 3 bases and J by 1 base, with 15 bases left in between. The CDR3 has 16 residues. Germline lookup yields CDR1 SGDLS and CDR2 YYNGEE. The CDR3 spells CASSAGRGLRTDTQYF. As DNA, the CDR3 is TGTGCCAGCAGCGCCGGACGGGGTTTGCGCACAGATACGCAGTATTTT.

This clonotype is a singleton in its sample. The chain uses TRBV5-8 and TRBJ2-3; D is perhaps TRBD2 (6 bases). CDR3 size: 18 residues. Germline assignment: CDR1 SGHTS and CDR2 YDEGEE. Trimming stripped 0 bases from V and 11 bases from J, with 28 bases between. CDR3 protein: CASSLVRGLAFSYNEQYF. CDR3 coding DNA: TGTGCCAGCAGCTTGGTTAGGGGTCTAGCGTTCTCCTACAATGAGCAGTATTTT.

The chain recombines TRBV7-9 with TRBJ1-4, with D unresolved. The CDR3 consists of 17 residues. Per the germline V gene, CDR1 is SEHNR and CDR2 is FQNEAQ (reference sequence). Between the trimmed V and J ends, which lost 8 bases and 3 bases, there was a span of 22 bases. As DNA, the CDR3 is TGTGCCAGCGCTTACGGAGGTACACAGTGGTCTAATGAAAAACTGTTTTTT. Translated, it gives CASAYGGTQWSNEKLFF.

This clonotype was seen only once. The chain couples TRBV27 to TRBJ2-7, with a possible D match to TRBD2 (5 bases). The end of the DNA aligns better with TRBJ2-1, so the J call may be wrong. Germline CDR1 reads MNHEY; CDR2 reads SMNVEV (reference sequence). The CDR3 is 18 residues long. Written as DNA, the CDR3 is TGTGCCAGCAGTCCAAGGCATCGGGAATCACAGCTCTCCTACGAGCAGTTCTTC. Its protein product is CASSPRHRESQLSYEQFF.

On this clonotype: Since a much larger clone is just one base distant, this may be a read error. The chain employs TRBV5-8 and TRBJ2-5; 7 positions match TRBD2. Germline CDR1 and CDR2: SGHTS and YDEGEE. This CDR3 spans 16 amino acids. Trimming cost V 0 bases and J 4 bases; bases outside gene matches: 9. CDR3 nucleotide sequence: TGTGCCAGCAGCTTGGCCCTACCAGCGGGGCTAGAGACCCAGTACTTC. Amino acids: CASSLALPAGLETQYF.

The table lists this clonotype with many counts. The chain combines TRBV30 with TRBJ1-2; 9 nucleotides agree with TRBD1. There are 14 residues in the CDR3. Germline lookup yields CDR1 GTSNPN and CDR2 SVGIG (reference sequence). Trimming cost V 2 bases and J 8 bases; bases outside gene matches: 9. CDR3 DNA: TGTGCCTGGAGTCAGGACAGGGGACGTCGGGGCTACACCTTC. Protein product: CAWSQDRGRRGYTF. Full variable domain (outside the CDR3, taken from reference TRBV30 and TRBJ1-2): SQTIHQWPATLVQPVGSPLSLECTVEGTSNPNLYWYRQAAGRGLQLLFYSVGIGQISSEVPQNLSASRPQDRQFILSSKKLLLSDSGFYLCAWSQDRGRRGYTFGSGTRLTVV.

This clonotype came up many times. The rearrangement links TRBV6-1 to TRBJ1-3; no clear D. CDR1 and CDR2 (germline): MNHNS, SASEGT. V was pared by 6 bases and J by 9 bases, with 9 bases between. The CDR3 covers 11 residues. The CDR3 sequence is CASRRGLTIYF. CDR3 nucleotides: TGTGCCAGCAGACGAGGACTCACCATATATTTT.

In its sample, this clonotype was seen many times. The rearrangement uses TRBV19 and TRBJ2-2; perhaps D is TRBD1 or TRBD2 (6 bases each). CDR1 and CDR2 from the germline V gene are LNHDA and SQIVND (reference sequence). This CDR3 spans 15 amino acids. Deletions cut 7 bases from V and 4 bases from J, with 16 bases between. The CDR3 loop is CASIYRGASTGELFF. DNA of the CDR3: TGTGCCAGTATCTATAGGGGGGCGAGCACCGGGGAGCTGTTTTTT.